The clone carrying this T cell receptor (beta chain) showed up just once. Its matching antigen is unknown. TCR beta VDJ and CDR3 profiles were obtained from a genomic DNA template. A single record per CDR3 protein comes from TCRdb applying MiXCR to the reads. This table has some 200,000 distinct CDR3 sequences, over 60% appearing once. This specimen comes from a study of CD8+CD57+ T cells in acquired aplastic anemia. Study outcomes and limitations: Any difference that existed in CD8+ Simpson's diversity between patients and controls was not significant.

V lost 0 bases and J 2 bases, leaving 3 bases between the germline ends. Germline assignment: CDR1 KGHDR and CDR2 SFDVKD. The CDR3 totals 13 residues. The sequencing input was sorted CD4+, CD8+, or CD8+CD57+ T cells (not recorded which) from PBMCs. The V and J genes are TRBV24-1 and TRBJ1-2; D unclear. The receptor was derived from a human donor in good health. The CDR3 is CATSDLPNYGYTF. The CDR3 DNA is TGTGCCACCAGTGATTTGCCCAACTATGGCTACACCTTC.